This T cell receptor (beta chain) came from a study of blood T cell repertoires in COVID-19. Study background: In each case, the material was cDNA or gDNA derived from T cells, B-cell-depleted T cells, or PBMCs.

Germline V CDR1 and CDR2: SGDLS, YYNGEE. The CDR3 sequence is 17 residues long. Losses at the gene ends were 4 bases for V and 5 bases for J; bases not matched to a gene: 10. Using immunoSEQ multiplex PCR, the repertoire was profiled, and TCRdb retains in-frame clones only, with some absent. This sample has around 310,000 clones, with roughly 86% found just once. This receptor was obtained from a woman aged 25 to 39 who had recovered from COVID-19. The source material was PBMCs or T cells enriched from blood (not recorded which). The chain is built from TRBV9 and TRBJ2-3, with 13 bases aligning to TRBD2. CDR3 protein: CASSIGLAGVEEDTQYF. The CDR3 nucleotides are TGTGCCAGCAGCATAGGACTAGCGGGAGTGGAAGAAGATACGCAGTATTTT.